The 15 T cell receptor beta chains listed next were all sequenced from one sample in a study of patients and donors after allogeneic stem cell transplantation (dated by TCRdb to about 2020). Library generation was performed with RT-PCR. Reads for this sample came from a NextSeq 550. The public sequencing data were trimmed at Q25 with fastp and processed into clonotypes with MiXCR by TCRdb, which kept only in-frame beta chains. Each CDR3 protein appears once, grouped with its most common genes and DNA. This sample comprises over 400,000 distinct CDR3 sequences, roughly 17% of them detected only once. The biggest ten clones account for just over 7% of the sample. The sample comprised blood, either unsorted or a sorted T cell fraction (not recorded which). Receptors originate from a human donor who was either an allogeneic HSCT recipient or a stem cell or donor lymphocyte infusion donor (not recorded which). It is not recorded whose cells these are; they may come from a transplant donor.

The V call is TRBV7-2, the J call TRBJ2-3; 11 bases match TRBD2. Germline V gene sequence: CDR1 SGHTA, CDR2 FQGNSA. This CDR3 comprises 16 residues. V gave up 6 bases and J gave up 5 bases; unmatched junction bases: 10. The CDR3: CASRNTGTSGRDTQYF. In DNA, the CDR3 is TGTGCCAGCAGGAACACCGGGACTAGCGGCAGAGATACGCAGTATTTT.

This clonotype was found a few times. Germline is not matched at one junction end, which may reflect a read error. The gene calls are TRBV4-3 and TRBJ1-6, with TRBD1 matching over 10 bases. Per the germline V gene, CDR1 is LGHNA and CDR2 is YSLEER. The CDR3 has 14 residues. The CDR3 DNA follows: TGCGCCAGCAGTCAAGACAGGGGGCTTTCACCCCTCCACTTT. Encoded protein: CASSQDRGLSPLHF.

This clonotype was recorded a few times. Written as DNA, the CDR3 is TGTGCCAGCAGTGCGCGGGGGTACAGGTCCACAGATACGCAGTATTTT. Amino acids: CASSARGYRSTDTQYF. The chain carries TRBV6-1 and TRBJ2-3; 7 bases align to TRBD2. With 4 bases clipped from V and 2 bases from J, the junction kept 9 bases outside the gene matches. The CDR3 is 16 amino acids. The germline V gene encodes CDR1 MNHNS and CDR2 SASEGT.

The J gene is TRBJ2-5, the V gene TRBV4-1; D is possibly TRBD2 (5 bases). The CDR3 runs 12 residues. V dropped 3 bases and J dropped 6 bases, with 8 bases sitting between them. From germline, CDR1 is MGHRA and CDR2 YSYEKL. The CDR3 DNA reads as TGCGCCAGCAGCCAGGACGGGAAGACCCAGTACTTC. This translates into CASSQDGKTQYF.

This clonotype was detected many times. The rearrangement links TRBV12-3 or TRBV12-4 to TRBJ1-1; no reliable D call. The CDR3 is 14 amino acids. Deletions cut 3 bases from V and 10 bases from J, with 18 bases between. As DNA, the CDR3 is TGTGCCAGCAGTTTTAGCAGGCTTCTAGGAGGAGCTTTCTTT. This encodes CASSFSRLLGGAFF.

Turning to this clonotype: This may arise from a read error, as a much more abundant clone is one base away. The J gene is TRBJ1-1, the V gene TRBV7-2; D is ambiguous. Germline V gene sequence: CDR1 SGHTA, CDR2 FQGNSA. The CDR3 has 12 amino acids. The CDR3 spells CSSSHLNTEAFF. The CDR3 DNA is TGTTCCAGCAGCCACCTGAACACTGAAGCTTTCTTT.

This clonotype was observed at least ten times. V and J are TRBV18 and TRBJ1-2, with D unclear. CDR1 is KGHSH and CDR2 is LQKENI in the germline V gene. The ends were cut back, 2 bases at V and 2 bases at J, with 3 bases in the middle. This CDR3 spans 12 amino acids. The CDR3 DNA is TGTGCCAGCTCACCAGGGAACTATGGCTACACCTTC. It is translated as CASSPGNYGYTF.

The chain uses TRBV19 and TRBJ1-5; D is ambiguous. V lost 8 bases and J 6 bases, leaving 5 bases between the germline ends. This CDR3 has 10 amino acids. Germline CDR1 reads LNHDA; CDR2 reads SQIVND (reference sequence). This chain's CDR3 is CASGGQPQHF. The DNA of the CDR3 is TGTGCCAGTGGCGGTCAGCCCCAGCATTTT.

This clonotype turned up a few times. This chain joins TRBV2 and TRBJ1-5; D possibly corresponds to TRBD1 (6 bases). Germline V lookup: CDR1 SNHLY, CDR2 FYNNEI. Deletions cut 4 bases from V and 2 bases from J, with 9 bases between. The CDR3 is 14 amino acids. The CDR3 DNA reads TGTGCCAGCAGTGCCGGGGGCCGCAATCAGCCCCAGCATTTT. It yields the protein CASSAGGRNQPQHF.

This clonotype has only a few counts. The CDR3 DNA follows: TGTGCCAGCAGCCTAGTCGGAACCCTGAATGAAAAACTGTTTTTT. Translated, it gives CASSLVGTLNEKLFF. V and J are TRBV27 and TRBJ1-4, with unresolved D. The CDR3 sequence is 15 residues long. Trimming shortened V by 6 bases and J by 5 bases, and 16 bases separated the two germline ends. Germline V gene data show CDR1 as MNHEY and CDR2 as SMNVEV (reference sequence).

This clonotype was counted a few times. The chain recombines TRBV24-1 with TRBJ2-1, with no clear D. Trimming took off 7 bases at V and 7 bases at J, with 16 bases between the two ends. This CDR3 has 14 amino acids. CDR1 is KGHDR, CDR2 SFDVKD, per germline. CDR3 region: CATRPTYTRNEQFF. The CDR3 DNA is TGTGCCACCAGGCCTACCTATACGAGGAATGAGCAGTTCTTC.

This clonotype was seen just once. The V gene is TRBV6-1, the J gene TRBJ1-2, with 7 bases lining up with TRBD1. The CDR3 is 15 amino acids. The germline CDR1 and CDR2 sequences are MNHNS and SASEGT. Trimming at V came to 6 bases and at J to 6 bases, leaving 13 bases not matched to a gene. CDR3 residues: CASSRTGLRADGYTF. The CDR3 DNA sequence: TGTGCCAGCAGCCGGACAGGCCTTAGGGCTGATGGCTACACCTTC.

Only a few counts were recorded for this clonotype. The J gene is TRBJ2-5, the V gene TRBV18; 7 positions match TRBD1. V lost 5 bases, J lost 1 base, and 7 bases stayed unmatched. This CDR3 has 15 amino acids. From germline, CDR1 is KGHSH and CDR2 LQKENI. The CDR3 coding sequence is TGTGCCAGCTCAGCCTCCACAGGGGCCCAAGAGACCCAGTACTTC. It translates to CASSASTGAQETQYF.

With regard to this clonotype: One end of the junction is discordant with germline, which a read error may explain. This sequence joins TRBV6-1 and TRBJ1-5; D unresolved. CDR3 size: 13 residues. Per germline, CDR1 MNHNS and CDR2 SASEGT. CDR3 in DNA: TGCAGCAACGGCGAGTGGGGCAATCAGCCCCAGCATTTT. It translates to CSNGEWGNQPQHF.

This clonotype appeared a few times. The chain uses TRBV12-5 and TRBJ2-5; 7 bases are shared with TRBD1. Germline V lookup: CDR1 LGHNT, CDR2 FRNRAP. Trimming at V came to 5 bases and at J to 5 bases, leaving 11 bases not matched to a gene. The CDR3 spans 15 residues. The DNA for the CDR3 is TGTGCTAGTGGTGGAACGCGACAGGGACGGGAGACCCAGTACTTC. Translated: CASGGTRQGRETQYF.